This T cell receptor (beta chain) is from a study of blood T cell repertoires in COVID-19. Profiling relied on immunoSEQ multiplex PCR, and the TCRdb table lists in-frame clones only, not all of them. In the table there are 30,000 to 40,000 clones, 84% of which are singletons. A Seattle source enrolled patients during active infection and followed them longitudinally. The CDR3 loop spans 13 amino acids. Germline lookup yields CDR1 SNHLY and CDR2 FYNNEI. V lost 9 bases to trimming and J lost 0 bases; unmatched junction nucleotides: 4. This clone has just a few counts. This clonotype originated in a man aged 55 to 70 with COVID-19, enrolled during active disease. The V call is TRBV2, the J call TRBJ1-2; 7 bases line up with TRBD1. Sequences were obtained from peripheral blood. CDR3 coding DNA: TGTGCCAGGTTACAGGGGCCTAACTATGGCTACACCTTC. Protein: CARLQGPNYGYTF. The entire variable domain, with the rest obtained from reference TRBV2 and TRBJ1-2, is as follows: EPEVTQTPSHQVTQMGQEVILRCVPISNHLYFYWYRQILGQKVEFLVSFYNNEISEKSEIFDDQFSVERPDGSNFTLKIRSTKLEDSAMYFCARLQGPNYGYTFGSGTRLTVV.